Here is one T cell receptor (beta chain) with its context. Its antigen remains unknown. The junction departs from the called germline gene at one end, perhaps through a read error. These data are taken from a study of shared clonotypes between healthy human individuals. Study-level findings and limits: A few donors showed sharing of about 4.7% of naive CD4 clonotypes.

Here immunoSEQ multiplex PCR was the method, and the copy in TCRdb shows in-frame clones only, minus some. The sample contains a few million clones, just over 90% of which appear only once. It was into CD45RA+ naive and CD45RA-negative memory subsets that the CD4+ cells were split. The germline V gene has CDR1 SSHAT and CDR2 FNYEAQ (reference sequence). CDR3 size: 14 residues. This receptor was obtained from a man between 18 and 35 years old in good health. V and J are TRBV7-7 and TRBJ2-5; TRBD1 might be the D (6 bases). Near its end, the DNA agrees better with TRBJ2-7, so the J call may be wrong. Sample: naive CD4+ T cells sorted from blood. The subset here: CD45RA+ positively selected. Here the CDR3 DNA reads TGTGCTAGCAGCTTAGCGCCAGGGGCCTACGAGCAGTACTTC. Translation: CASSLAPGAYEQYF.